The present TCR beta chain was sequenced within a study of cytomegalovirus exposure and HLA in healthy donors. The study's findings and limits: Cytomegalovirus-associated TCR beta chains were listed, numbering 164. The records held CMV serostatus as the only immune exposure information.

Both 60 Vbeta primers and 13 Jbeta primers went into the PCR. Generated by immunoSEQ multiplex PCR, the TCRdb table keeps only in-frame clones and is missing some. Counted here are about 200,000 clones, 85% occurring once; the ten biggest clones make up approximately 2.4%. Concerning this clone: Its antigen remains unidentified.

Losses at the gene ends were 3 bases for V and 3 bases for J; bases not matched to a gene: 9. Looked up from germline, CDR1 is LGHNA and CDR2 is YSLEER. The CDR3 is made up of 16 amino acids. The TCR sequence derives from a woman in her forties or fifties in good health and CMV-seronegative. The genes are TRBV4-3 and TRBJ2-3; 7 positions match TRBD1. The sample comprised PBMCs. CDR3 protein: CASSQQGVPTTDTQYF. For the CDR3, the DNA is TGCGCCAGCAGCCAGCAGGGGGTCCCGACGACAGATACGCAGTATTTT.